The 16 T cell receptor beta chains reported below all come from one sample, sequenced in a study of blood T cell repertoires in COVID-19. Data came from immunoSEQ multiplex PCR; TCRdb stores just in-frame clones and leaves some out. The sample records a few hundred thousand clones, roughly nine tenths being singletons. The source material was peripheral blood. All receptors derive from a man aged 40-55 years with active or convalescent COVID-19.

This clone has just one count. This chain uses TRBV5-5 with TRBJ1-2; D not resolved. Trimming cost V 4 bases and J 1 base, with 14 bases left between them. The germline CDR1 and CDR2 sequences are SGHKS and YYEKEE (reference sequence). CDR3 length: 15 amino acids. CDR3 in amino acids: CASSGFGGVNYGYTF. The DNA of the CDR3 is TGTGCCAGCAGCGGCTTTGGCGGGGTTAACTATGGCTACACCTTC.

The rearrangement joins TRBV6-5 to TRBJ1-3, with a possible D match to TRBD1 (6 bases). The V gene lost 6 bases and the J gene lost 2 bases, with 11 bases spanning the gap. CDR1 is MNHEY, CDR2 SVGAGI, per germline. This CDR3 has 14 amino acids. The CDR3 spells CASSQTGTGNTIYF. The CDR3 coding sequence is TGTGCCAGCAGCCAAACAGGGACTGGAAACACCATATATTTT.

For the CDR3, the DNA is TGCAGTGCTAGTCACGGTCCTAACTATGGCTACACCTTC. It encodes CSASHGPNYGYTF. This chain links TRBV20-1 with TRBJ1-2; D call uncertain. This CDR3 has 13 amino acids. CDR1 and CDR2 from the germline V gene are DFQATT and SNEGSKA (reference sequence). The V end lost 3 bases, the J end lost 0 bases, and 8 bases lay between the germline ends.

The chain employs TRBV12-5 and TRBJ1-5, with TRBD1 as a possible D gene (6 bases). CDR3 length: 15 amino acids. Trimming took 5 bases from V and 10 from J, leaving 21 bases between them. Looked up from germline, CDR1 is LGHNT and CDR2 is FRNRAP. The CDR3 nucleotides are TGTGCTAGTGGTCTGGAACGGGGGGCGGCAACCCCCCAGCATTTT. This translates into CASGLERGAATPQHF.

This clone was seen only once. This rearrangement joins TRBV6-2 or TRBV6-3 to TRBJ1-6; D call uncertain. There are 16 residues in the CDR3. Trimming removed 1 base at V and 4 bases at J, with 11 bases between. The germline V gene has CDR1 MNHEY and CDR2 SVGEGT. The CDR3 region is CASSYYSNRYNSPLHF. The CDR3 nucleotides are TGTGCCAGCAGTTACTACTCCAACAGATATAATTCACCCCTCCACTTT.

This clone has just a few counts. This rearrangement joins TRBV29-1 to TRBJ2-7, with 8 bases matching TRBD1. The germline V gene has CDR1 SQVTM and CDR2 ANQGSEA. This CDR3 has 13 amino acids. Trimming at V came to 4 bases and at J to 7 bases, leaving 9 bases not matched to a gene. The chain's CDR3 is CSVAGTGTMEQYF. The CDR3 coding sequence is TGCAGCGTTGCCGGGACAGGTACGATGGAGCAGTACTTC.

The chain uses TRBV28 and TRBJ1-2; a weak D match, TRBD1 (5 bases). V dropped 3 bases and J dropped 5 bases, with 10 bases sitting between them. From germline, CDR1 is MDHEN and CDR2 SYDVKM. The CDR3 totals 13 residues. As DNA, the CDR3 is TGTGCCAGCAGTTTTGGACACGGGTATGGCTACACCTTC. Encoded protein: CASSFGHGYGYTF.

This clone was recorded a few times. The chain links TRBV7-9 to TRBJ2-7; possible D gene TRBD1, 6 bases. In germline, CDR1 is SEHNR, CDR2 FQNEAQ (reference sequence). Trimming stripped 5 bases from V and 2 bases from J, with 10 bases between. This CDR3 contains 13 residues. CDR3 bases: TGTGCCAGCAGCCGGGACATCCCCTACGAGCAGTACTTC. This encodes CASSRDIPYEQYF.

The rearrangement uses TRBV5-4 and TRBJ1-3; 8 bases are a match to TRBD1. Germline V CDR1 and CDR2: SGHNT, YYREEE (reference sequence). Trimming cost V 3 bases and J 4 bases; bases outside gene matches: 6. There are 15 residues in the CDR3. CDR3 region: CASSWGQAKGNTIYF. The CDR3 nucleotides are TGTGCCAGCAGCTGGGGACAGGCGAAAGGAAACACCATATATTTT.

The chain joins TRBV30 to TRBJ2-7; 13 nucleotides align to TRBD2. The CDR3 loop spans 17 amino acids. After removal of 0 bases from V and 2 bases from J, the junction contained 7 bases not matched to a gene. Germline assignment: CDR1 GTSNPN and CDR2 SVGIG (reference sequence). CDR3 sequence reads: CAWSVMRTSGGPYEQYF. CDR3 sequence (DNA): TGTGCCTGGAGTGTAATGAGGACTAGCGGGGGCCCCTACGAGCAGTACTTC.

CDR3 loop: CASSFLAGAWDTEAFF. DNA of the CDR3: TGTGCCAGCAGCTTTTTGGCAGGGGCATGGGACACTGAAGCTTTCTTT. The chain carries TRBV11-3 and TRBJ1-1, with D possibly matching TRBD1 (6 bases). Germline assignment: CDR1 SGHNT and CDR2 YENEEA. V lost 3 bases and J 3 bases, leaving 17 bases between the germline ends. The CDR3 consists of 16 residues.

The chain is built from TRBV10-3 and TRBJ1-6; D not resolved. The V gene's germline CDR1 is ENHRY and CDR2 SYGVKD. The CDR3 runs to 17 residues. V lost 0 bases, J lost 3 bases, and 12 bases lay in between. The CDR3: CAISESYGEDYNSPLHF. Written as DNA, the CDR3 is TGTGCCATCAGTGAGTCGTATGGGGAGGACTATAATTCACCCCTCCACTTT.

The rearrangement joins TRBV6-6 to TRBJ2-7; weak D call: TRBD2 (7 bases). The CDR3 consists of 14 residues. Trimming shortened V by 0 bases and J by 6 bases, and 12 bases separated the two germline ends. Germline V CDR1 and CDR2: MNHNY, SVGAGI (reference sequence). The CDR3 sequence: CASSYSAGEGEQYF. DNA of the CDR3: TGTGCCAGCAGTTACTCGGCAGGGGAGGGCGAGCAGTACTTC.

The genes are TRBV28 and TRBJ1-6; TRBD1 matches at 7 bases. The J segment lost 10 bases and the V segment lost 5 bases, leaving 8 bases of the junction unmatched. Germline CDR1 reads MDHEN; CDR2 reads SYDVKM. CDR3 size: 14 residues. The CDR3 here is CASSLTTGFSPLHF. CDR3 DNA sequence: TGTGCCAGCAGTCTGACGACAGGGTTCTCACCCCTCCACTTT.

The chain is built from TRBV6-5 and TRBJ1-6; 9 nucleotides agree with TRBD1. The germline V gene encodes CDR1 MNHEY and CDR2 SVGAGI. The J segment lost 9 bases and the V segment lost 2 bases, leaving 5 bases of the junction unmatched. The CDR3 length is 15 residues. CDR3 in DNA: TGTGCCAGCAGTTACGGGGGACAGGGCAGTTCACCCCTCCACTTT. This sequence encodes CASSYGGQGSSPLHF.

The CDR3 sequence: CASKLQGGGHEQYF. In DNA, the CDR3 is TGTGCCAGCAAGCTACAGGGGGGAGGACACGAGCAGTACTTC. The chain carries TRBV27 and TRBJ2-7; 8 positions agree with TRBD1. The CDR3 spans 14 residues. Germline CDR1 MNHEY, CDR2 SMNVEV (reference sequence). With V trimmed by 7 bases and J by 5 bases, 10 bases remained unmatched.